Described below is a single TCR beta chain sequence and its context. This clonotype was recorded a few times. Its antigen remains unidentified. One base away there is no much larger clone; base qualities are not given. Spanning cysteine to phenylalanine, the CDR3 consists of 13 amino acids. The entry retains the CDR3 DNA only, 39 bases that are in frame from base 1. Per the germline V gene, SGHRS is the CDR1 and YFSETQ is the CDR2. V loses 4 bases at its end and J loses 6 bases; junction bases beyond the gene matches: 4. The sample comes from a study of robustness of blood B and T cell sequencing listed by TCRdb under 2018. With respect to the entire study: The study aimed to determine how much peripheral blood is needed to reliably characterize an individual's TCRbeta and IgG repertoires. Each of the 10 or so independently drawn blood samples had its TCRbeta and IgG repertoires measured. As technical replicates, two replicate TCRbeta cDNA libraries were prepared from one shared RNA pool derived from a single 10 ml draw.

Libraries were constructed by PCR. Sequenced on an Illumina MiSeq. Synthesis of cDNA relied on SMARTScribe reverse transcriptase together with a 5' template-switch oligo that added a universal priming site. The template-switch oligo carried a 12-nucleotide random unique molecular identifier (UMI) that tagged each cDNA molecule. During reverse transcription, TCRbeta transcripts were targeted by chain-specific reverse primers. Uracil DNA glycosylase treatment removed residual template-switch adapters, and cDNA was purified with a Qiagen MinElute kit. The first PCR ran for approximately 23 cycles with KAPA HiFi HotStart ReadyMix and step-out primers, divided among four 50 microliter reactions. Products of the first-round PCR were gel-purified before additional amplification. Illumina Nextera adapters were attached in a second PCR of 7 to 9 cycles, and the libraries were then purified and pooled. The UMI barcode for each TCRbeta molecule was captured by a 50-nucleotide 5' read. The authors' analysis ran thus. The MIGEC toolkit was used to group reads by UMI into consensus reads. PEAR was used to merge forward and reverse consensus reads, producing the final reads. Identical UMI-sequence pairs found in more than one library were treated as cross-sample contamination and removed by a custom decontamination script. MIGMAP, a wrapper around IgBLAST, was used to carry out V(D)J assignment and CDR3 extraction. A TCR clonotype was defined as sharing the same V gene, J gene and CDR3 amino acid sequence, and CDR1 and CDR2 were not sequenced. TCRdb took the public reads, trimmed them with fastp at Q25, ran MiXCR for clone calling and kept in-frame beta chains. A single entry per CDR3 protein holds the most common genes and DNA from its merged rows. For this entry, the V and J calls and clone size follow TCRdb and not the study's own pipeline. The sample table holds 3,500 to 4,000 distinct CDR3 sequences, of which 50% were seen once. The top ten hold over 20% of the sample.

mRNA, which captures expressed receptors, was used instead of genomic DNA for quantification of TCRbeta repertoires. Leukocytes from the buffy coat were collected into Trizol, and RNA was extracted using the Direct-zol RNA MiniPrep Plus kit with no cell sorting. EDTA blood tubes were centrifuged immediately at 4°C to separate plasma, buffy coat and red blood cells. Here is what the overall study found, with its caveats: Overlap of rare TCRbeta clonotypes did not improve with pooling tubes, implying much larger blood volumes would be needed to capture them. When 3 or 4 tubes (about 28-45 ml blood) were combined, saturation was approached in coverage of the top 10,000 TCRbeta clonotypes. The 1,000 most abundant TCRbeta clonotypes from the pooled draws were detected in every single 10 ml sample. The TCRbeta rarefaction curves did not fully level off, which suggests either under-sequencing or many low-abundance clonotypes. Between the technical replicate libraries, approximately 95% of the top 10,000 TCRbeta clonotypes in one library were also present in the other library. EDTA tubes required immediate fractionation, limiting use in multi-site collections. Evidence of cross-contamination, likely from batch processing, showed up in one pair of TCRbeta libraries, so the UMI-sequence pairs shared by that pair of libraries were removed.

The clonotype originates from a human donor in good health. The V and J segments used are TRBV5-1 and TRBJ1-3, with 7 bases in between that match TRBD1. Input material: peripheral blood. The CDR3 loop reads CASSQGGENTIYF. The nucleotides read TGCGCCAGCAGCCAGGGGGGCGAAAACACCATATATTTT.